The rows below give T cell receptor beta chains drawn from one sample of a study of blood T cell repertoires in COVID-19. Some clones are missing from TCRdb's copy, which holds only in-frame ones; the method was immunoSEQ multiplex PCR. Of roughly 360,000 clones detected, roughly four fifths appear once; the ten largest clones hold less than 6%. The sample was PBMCs or T cells enriched from blood (not recorded which). Source of these receptors: a woman in her forties or fifties who had recovered from COVID-19. Each CDR3 is given with its conserved first and last residue. The D gene is left open where the match is weak. The listing skips clone size in some rows; elsewhere it reads once, few, many or a size class.

TRBV18	NA	TRBJ1-1	TRBD1	TGTGCCAGCTCACCCCTCCAGGGGGTGAACACTGAAGCTTTCTTT	CASSPLQGVNTEAFF
TRBV4-2	NA	TRBJ1-6	TRBD1	TGTGCCAGCAGCCAACCGTTGGGACAGGGTATTAATTCACCCCTCCACTTT	CASSQPLGQGINSPLHF
TRBV5-5	NA	TRBJ2-5	TRBD2	TGTGCCAGCAGCTTGGAGGGAGGGGAGACCCAGTACTTC	CASSLEGGETQYF
TRBV2	NA	TRBJ2-3	NA	TGTGCCAGCAGAACGGGGACAGATACGCAGTATTTT	CASRTGTDTQYF
TRBV6-1	NA	TRBJ1-6	NA	TGTGCCAGCAGTGACACGGGACTTTTGAGCTCCTATAATTCACCCCTCCACTTT	CASSDTGLLSSYNSPLHF
TRBV3-1/TRBV3-2	once	TRBJ1-5	NA	TGTGCCAGCAGCCAGGCAGGGGTGTTTCAGCCCCAGCATTTT	CASSQAGVFQPQHF
TRBV5-1	NA	TRBJ2-7	TRBD2	TGCGCCAGCAGCCTGGGACTAGCGGGAGGGCCGTACGAGCAGTACTTC	CASSLGLAGGPYEQYF
TRBV7-7	NA	TRBJ2-1	NA	TGTGCCAGCAGCTTAGGTCGGGGGATCGATGAGCAGTTCTTC	CASSLGRGIDEQFF
TRBV5-6	few	TRBJ1-2	TRBD1	TGTGCCAGCAGTCTACAGGGGGCGCATAGTGGCTACACCTTC	CASSLQGAHSGYTF
TRBV28	NA	TRBJ1-2	NA	TGTGCCAGCAGTTGGCGGGGGGGAAACTATGGCTACACCTTC	CASSWRGGNYGYTF
TRBV6-2/TRBV6-3	NA	TRBJ2-1	TRBD2	TGTGCCAGCAGTTTAGCGGGGGGCCGCCTGGGCAATGAGCAGTTCTTC	CASSLAGGRLGNEQFF
TRBV9	NA	TRBJ1-2	NA	TGTGCCAGCAGCGTAGGAGAGGCCCTCTATGGCTACACCTTC	CASSVGEALYGYTF
TRBV29-1	once	TRBJ2-5	TRBD2	TGCAGCGTCTCGACTAGCGGGGGGTGGGAGACCCAGTACTTC	CSVSTSGGWETQYF
TRBV6-6	NA	TRBJ2-5	TRBD2	TGTGCCAGCAGTTCCCGGACTAGCGGGAGCCGAGAGACCCAGTACTTC	CASSSRTSGSRETQYF
TRBV6-5	NA	TRBJ2-3	NA	TGTGCCTTATTCGGAGACACAGATACGCAGTATTTT	CALFGDTDTQYF
TRBV7-2	NA	TRBJ2-5	NA	TGTGCCAGCAGCTCCACTTCATCCCAGTACTTC	CASSSTSSQYF
TRBV9	NA	TRBJ1-2	NA	TGTGCCAGCAGCGCCCGCCGGACAGATGGCTACACCTTC	CASSARRTDGYTF
TRBV12-3/TRBV12-4	NA	TRBJ1-1	NA	TGTGCCAGCAGTTTTAAATCTGAAGCTTTCTTT	CASSFKSEAFF
TRBV5-1	NA	TRBJ1-2	NA	TGCGCCAGCAGCCCTGGGGTGCAGGGCGAGGGCTACACCTTC	CASSPGVQGEGYTF
TRBV5-1	NA	TRBJ1-2	NA	TGCGCCAGCAGCTTGGCCCCCCGCAGTATCCTCTATGGCTACACCTTC	CASSLAPRSILYGYTF
TRBV5-6	few	TRBJ2-3	TRBD2	TGTGCCAGCAGCTTTCGCGGGGGGGCTACAGATACGCAGTATTTT	CASSFRGGATDTQYF
TRBV3-1/TRBV3-2	NA	TRBJ2-2	NA	TGTGCCAGCAGCCAAGGCCTAGCATCGAACACCGGGGAGCTGTTTTTT	CASSQGLASNTGELFF
TRBV11-1	NA	TRBJ1-1	NA	TGTGCCAGCAGCGGAGACAGCCTGAACACTGAAGCTTTCTTT	CASSGDSLNTEAFF
TRBV11-3	NA	TRBJ2-7	TRBD2	TGTGCCAGCGGCCCGGGGGGGCTCGGGGAGCAGTACTTC	CASGPGGLGEQYF
TRBV20-1	NA	TRBJ2-1	NA	TGCAGTGCTTCGAATGAGCAGTTCTTC	CSASNEQFF
TRBV6-2/TRBV6-3	NA	TRBJ1-2	TRBD1	TGTGCCAGCAGTTTGGACAGGGCGGATGGCTACACCTTC	CASSLDRADGYTF
TRBV18	NA	TRBJ2-1	NA	TGTGCCAGCTCACCAGGACAACCCGCCTCCTACAATGAGCAGTTCTTC	CASSPGQPASYNEQFF
TRBV7-2	NA	TRBJ2-1	TRBD2	TGTGCCAGCAGCTTAGTAGCGGGACTACACAATGAGCAGTTCTTC	CASSLVAGLHNEQFF
TRBV7-9	NA	TRBJ1-2	NA	TGTGCCAGCAGCTCACCCCTTGGTGGAGGGAACTATGGCTACACCTTC	CASSSPLGGGNYGYTF
TRBV7-9	once	TRBJ1-2	NA	TGTGCCAGCAGCTTACGGGGGAAGGACTATGGCTACACCTTC	CASSLRGKDYGYTF
TRBV6-1	NA	TRBJ1-5	TRBD1	TGTGCCAGCAGTGAAGTCGGGACAGGGATGATACAGCCCCAGCATTTT	CASSEVGTGMIQPQHF
TRBV5-1	NA	TRBJ1-6	NA	TGCGCCAGCAGCTCGCAACAAAATTCACCCCTCCACTTT	CASSSQQNSPLHF